The source of this T cell receptor (beta chain) is a study of CD8 T cells in ankylosing spondylitis (dated by TCRdb to about 2017). The study in broad terms: The study profiled T cell receptor beta repertoires in healthy donors and ankylosing spondylitis patients to find disease-linked TCR variants. The full study cohort comprised some 27 ankylosing spondylitis patients and some 100 healthy donors. Peripheral blood was sampled, and synovial fluid was additionally collected from ankylosing spondylitis patients.

Results the study describes overall, beyond this receptor: According to the report, matched synovial fluid samples from ankylosing spondylitis patients were significantly enriched for the disease-linked clones. Blood from ankylosing spondylitis patients appeared to be characterized by a TCR beta motif composed of roughly 8 highly homologous amino acid variants. The disease-linked clones showed a CD8+ phenotype and occurred at relatively low frequencies in peripheral blood. Some of the motif variants had been reported before in the synovial fluid and blood of reactive arthritis patients, a finding that suggests common disease-initiation mechanisms.

A few counts support this clonotype. The specificity of this receptor is unknown. No much larger clone exists at a distance of one base, and base qualities are not known. Data came from an Illumina HiSeq 2500. Quantitative 5'-RACE with molecular barcodes was used to prepare TCR beta libraries. As for the authors' bioinformatics: To identify disease-linked TCR variants, a new computational method was used, one built on a probabilistic model of VDJ rearrangement. The public reads were reprocessed in TCRdb via fastp at Q25 and MiXCR, keeping in-frame beta chains. Merged by CDR3 protein, the rows form single entries marked with the most common genes and DNA. The V and J calls come from TCRdb's annotation, not from the publication. Present in this sample are 750,000 to 850,000 distinct CDR3 sequences, about 10% of which were seen just once. Around 0.51% of the sample is held by the ten biggest clonotypes.

There are 14 amino acids in the CDR3, from cysteine to phenylalanine inclusive. Only the CDR3 DNA is retained, 42 bases long and in frame from the first base. CDR1 and CDR2, looked up from the germline V gene (reference sequence), are SGHKS and YYEKEE. Unmatched junction bases come to 9, with V trimmed by 5 bases and J by 6 bases. The rearranged segments are TRBV5-5 and TRBJ1-1, with 8 bases matching TRBD1. This TCR was recovered from a male donor with ankylosing spondylitis. The sample was blood, either unsorted or a sorted T cell fraction (not recorded which). The sequenced DNA: TGTGCCAGCAGAGACGCAGGGGGCGCCTCTGAAGCTTTCTTT. Its translation reads: CASRDAGGASEAFF. Beyond the CDR3, the reference TRBV5-5 and TRBJ1-1 genes provide the residues; the full variable domain reads: DAGVTQSPTHLIKTRGQQVTLRCSPISGHKSVSWYQQVLGQGPQFIFQYYEKEERGRGNFPDRFSARQFPNYSSELNVNALLLGDSALYLCASRDAGGASEAFFGQGTRLTVV.